One and the same sample provided the 15 T cell receptor beta chains below, sequenced in a study of response to subunit inactivated influenza vaccine. TCRdb ran MiXCR on the RT-PCR reads and lists one entry per CDR3 protein. The sample contains 500,000 to 550,000 distinct CDR3 sequences, 6.5% to 8% of which appear only once. The sample was PBMCs from blood, taken 23 to 25 months after vaccination. Every receptor here comes from a man between 50 and 69 years old who received an inactivated influenza vaccine.

This chain connects TRBV18 to TRBJ1-6; 11 bases match TRBD1. V dropped 1 base and J dropped 8; count of bases not matched to a gene: 1. CDR1 and CDR2 (germline): KGHSH, LQKENI. CDR3 length: 15 residues. This chain's CDR3 is CASSPQGQGDSPLHF. CDR3 bases: TGTGCCAGCTCACCACAGGGACAGGGGGATTCACCCCTCCACTTT.

A note on this clonotype: This may arise from a read error, as a much more abundant clone is one base away. The chain recombines TRBV20-1 with TRBJ2-1; D may correspond to TRBD1 or TRBD2 (5 bases each). CDR1 is DFQATT and CDR2 is SNEGSKA in the germline V gene (reference sequence). This CDR3 comprises 14 residues. Here the CDR3 DNA reads TGCAGTGCTACTGGGGGATGGGGATACAATGAGCGGTTCTTC. This sequence encodes CSATGGWGYNERFF.

There are a few counts of this clonotype. The chain is built from TRBV6-2 or TRBV6-3 and TRBJ1-2; D remains unclear. Between the trimmed V and J ends, which lost 7 bases and 4 bases, there was a span of 10 bases. CDR1 MNHEY and CDR2 SVGEGT come from the germline V gene. This CDR3 comprises 12 residues. The CDR3 sequence is CASTPNLYGYTF. DNA of the CDR3: TGTGCCAGCACCCCCAATCTCTATGGCTACACCTTC.

A note on this clonotype: This may come from a read error, since a much larger clone is one base off. The chain carries TRBV5-5 and TRBJ2-5; D is tentatively TRBD1 or TRBD2 (5 bases each). Per germline, CDR1 SGHKS and CDR2 YYEKEE (reference sequence). V gave up 3 bases and J gave up 4 bases, with 13 bases separating them. The CDR3 extends over 14 amino acids. The CDR3 DNA reads TGTGCCAGCAGCTGGGGGATTGAGGGAGAGACCCAGTACTTC. This encodes CASSWGIEGETQYF.

This clonotype was picked up many times. The chain links TRBV14 to TRBJ2-5; D uncertain. This CDR3 spans 13 amino acids. The germline V gene has CDR1 SGHDN and CDR2 FVKESK. Trimming shortened V by 4 bases and J by 5 bases, and 11 bases separated the two germline ends. DNA of the CDR3: TGTGCCAGCAGCCGCAACCCTGGGGAGACCCAGTACTTC. The encoded protein is CASSRNPGETQYF.

This clonotype showed up just a few times. CDR3 DNA: TGTGCCAGCAAGGCAGCGGGGGGCCTCACAGATACGCAGTATTTT. Translated: CASKAAGGLTDTQYF. The chain uses TRBV2 and TRBJ2-3; 9 bases align to TRBD2. The CDR3 loop spans 15 amino acids. V shed 7 bases, J shed 2 bases, and the junction held 7 bases outside the gene matches. CDR1 is SNHLY, CDR2 FYNNEI, per germline.

This clonotype occurred many times. The chain combines TRBV7-9 with TRBJ2-7, with a tentative D call TRBD1 (6 bases). The germline V gene encodes CDR1 SEHNR and CDR2 FQNEAQ (reference sequence). The V gene lost 4 bases and the J gene lost 3 bases, with 7 bases spanning the gap. There are 12 residues in the CDR3. The CDR3 loop is CASSWTDYEQYF. The CDR3 DNA reads as TGTGCCAGCAGCTGGACAGACTACGAGCAGTACTTC. Together with reference TRBV7-9 and TRBJ2-7, the CDR3 gives the full variable domain: DTGVSQNPRHKITKRGQNVTFRCDPISEHNRLYWYRQTLGQGPEFLTYFQNEAQLEKSRLLSDRFSAERPKGSFSTLEIQRTEQGDSAMYLCASSWTDYEQYFGPGTRLTVT.

The sample holds a few counts of this clonotype. CDR3 loop: CASSLPRGSGDEQFF. The CDR3 DNA is TGTGCCAGCAGCTTACCCAGGGGATCCGGAGATGAGCAGTTCTTC. The chain joins TRBV5-5 to TRBJ2-1; TRBD1 is a possible D gene (6 bases). V lost 2 bases and J lost 8, with 17 bases in between. This CDR3 region has 15 residues. In germline, CDR1 is SGHKS, CDR2 YYEKEE (reference sequence). Using reference TRBV5-5 and TRBJ2-1 for the parts outside the CDR3, the full variable domain is DAGVTQSPTHLIKTRGQQVTLRCSPISGHKSVSWYQQVLGQGPQFIFQYYEKEERGRGNFPDRFSARQFPNYSSELNVNALLLGDSALYLCASSLPRGSGDEQFFGPGTRLTVL.

The genes are TRBV12-3 or TRBV12-4 and TRBJ2-5, with unresolved D. V gave up 4 bases and J gave up 5 bases, with 11 bases separating them. CDR3 size: 13 residues. The CDR3 loop is CASSWKETETQYF. The CDR3 nucleotides are TGTGCCAGCAGTTGGAAAGAGACGGAGACCCAGTACTTC.

V usage is TRBV20-1 and J usage is TRBJ2-1; TRBD2 agrees at 11 bases. CDR1 is DFQATT, CDR2 SNEGSKA, per germline (reference sequence). The CDR3 loop spans 14 amino acids. V gave up 4 bases and J gave up 10 bases; unmatched junction bases: 9. CDR3 DNA sequence: TGCAGTGCTACCTTGACTAGCGGGGTAATGGAGCAGTTCTTC. Translated, it gives CSATLTSGVMEQFF.

This clonotype has a handful of counts. This chain uses TRBV7-9 with TRBJ2-5, with D maybe TRBD2 (5 bases). Germline loops: CDR1 SEHNR, CDR2 FQNEAQ (reference sequence). Trimming cost V 1 base and J 2 bases, with 14 bases left between them. The CDR3 loop spans 16 amino acids. The CDR3 loop reads CASSLGGGLEQETQYF. The CDR3 DNA reads as TGTGCCAGCAGCTTAGGCGGAGGTCTCGAACAAGAGACCCAGTACTTC. Looking up the rest from reference TRBV7-9 and TRBJ2-5 gives the full variable domain: DTGVSQNPRHKITKRGQNVTFRCDPISEHNRLYWYRQTLGQGPEFLTYFQNEAQLEKSRLLSDRFSAERPKGSFSTLEIQRTEQGDSAMYLCASSLGGGLEQETQYFGPGTRLLVL.

This clonotype showed up just a few times. This chain uses TRBV6-2 or TRBV6-3 with TRBJ2-7, with 8 bases lining up with TRBD2. J lost 2 bases, V lost 7 bases, and 22 bases had no gene match. CDR1 MNHEY and CDR2 SVGEGT come from the germline V gene. The CDR3 is 19 residues long. DNA of the CDR3: TGTGCCAGCACTGGGTGGACGAGAAGAAGCGGGAGAGGCACCTACGAGCAGTACTTC. Translating gives CASTGWTRRSGRGTYEQYF.

The chain carries TRBV5-1 and TRBJ2-7; TRBD1 matches at 7 bases. The V gene end was trimmed by 3 bases and the J gene end by 0 bases; junction bases not matched to a gene: 6. CDR3 length: 15 residues. The germline V gene encodes CDR1 SGHRS and CDR2 YFSETQ. The CDR3 DNA reads as TGCGCCAGCAGCTCAGGACAGGTGATCTCCTACGAGCAGTACTTC. The encoded protein is CASSSGQVISYEQYF.

A few counts support this clonotype. The chain recombines TRBV28 with TRBJ2-5, with 8 positions matching TRBD1. From germline, CDR1 is MDHEN and CDR2 SYDVKM. The CDR3 totals 14 residues. J was trimmed by 5 bases and V by 6 bases; bases with no gene match: 8. CDR3 protein: CASRRQGLVETQYF. The CDR3 DNA sequence: TGTGCCAGCAGGCGACAGGGGCTGGTCGAGACCCAGTACTTC.

Ten or more counts support this clonotype. The chain has TRBV28 and TRBJ2-5; tentatively, D is TRBD1 (5 bases). V shed 7 bases and J shed 3 bases, with 36 bases lying between them. Per the germline V gene, CDR1 is MDHEN and CDR2 is SYDVKM. This CDR3 is 21 amino acids long. CDR3: CASIKPPRMGPDSTSKETQYF. The CDR3 DNA reads TGTGCCAGCATCAAGCCTCCGCGGATGGGGCCTGACTCTACCTCCAAAGAGACCCAGTACTTC.